What follows are 20 T cell receptor beta chains derived from one specimen sequenced in a study of response to subunit inactivated influenza vaccine. TCRdb passed the RT-PCR reads through MiXCR, listing each CDR3 protein once. The sample contains 650,000 to 800,000 distinct CDR3 sequences, about 15% of which appear only once. Material: PBMCs from blood, obtained less than 15 days before vaccination. Receptors originate from a man aged 45-65 years who received an inactivated influenza vaccine.

The V call is TRBV20-1, the J call TRBJ2-7; 10 bases are shared with TRBD2. CDR3 length: 13 residues. CDR1 and CDR2 (germline): DFQATT, SNEGSKA (reference sequence). The V and J ends lost 5 bases and 2 bases, in that order; junction bases with no gene match: 3. For the CDR3, the DNA is TGCAGTGCTTGGACTAGCGGACCCTACGAGCAGTACTTC. Protein sequence: CSAWTSGPYEQYF.

This clonotype has only a few counts. The chain is built from TRBV11-2 and TRBJ1-5; TRBD1 matches 7 bases. The V gene end was trimmed by 1 base and the J gene end by 2 bases; junction bases not matched to a gene: 11. This CDR3 has 18 amino acids. Germline CDR1 reads SGHAT; CDR2 reads FQNNGV. This CDR3 is CASSLVPPGRGRNQPQHF. The CDR3 bases are TGTGCCAGCAGCTTAGTCCCCCCGGGTAGGGGGCGCAATCAGCCCCAGCATTTT. The full variable domain, rest sourced from reference TRBV11-2 and TRBJ1-5, is EAGVAQSPRYKIIEKRQSVAFWCNPISGHATLYWYQQILGQGPKLLIQFQNNGVVDDSQLPKDRFSAERLKGVDSTLKIQPAKLEDSAVYLCASSLVPPGRGRNQPQHFGDGTRLSIL.

The J gene is TRBJ2-7, the V gene TRBV12-3 or TRBV12-4, with D unclear. CDR3 length: 14 amino acids. V lost 5 bases, J lost 6 bases, and 17 bases lay in between. The CDR3 sequence: CASSQDRVRREQYF. CDR3 nucleotide sequence: TGTGCCAGCAGTCAGGATAGGGTCCGTCGCGAGCAGTACTTC.

This clonotype was found a few times. The chain joins TRBV20-1 to TRBJ2-1; 9 positions agree with TRBD2. With 0 bases clipped from V and 4 bases from J, the junction kept 13 bases outside the gene matches. The CDR3 has 18 residues. The germline gives CDR1 DFQATT, CDR2 SNEGSKA (reference sequence). CDR3 nucleotides: TGCAGTGCTAGAGATAGGGGTGTCCTAGCGGGATTTTACAATGAGCAGTTCTTC. Amino acids: CSARDRGVLAGFYNEQFF.

Only a few counts were recorded for this clonotype. The chain recombines TRBV7-2 with TRBJ2-3, with no clear D. The CDR3 extends over 13 amino acids. Germline V CDR1 and CDR2: SGHTA, FQGNSA. Trimming shortened V by 5 bases and J by 14 bases, and 20 bases separated the two germline ends. CDR3 in DNA: TGTGCCAGCAGCCCAAGTCGTGAGGAGTCGGGGTATTTT. Its protein is CASSPSREESGYF.

The rearrangement uses TRBV28 and TRBJ1-5; maybe TRBD1 (6 bases). The CDR3 covers 14 residues. Germline V gives CDR1 MDHEN, CDR2 SYDVKM. Between the trimmed V and J ends, which lost 8 bases and 4 bases, there was a span of 15 bases. The CDR3 nucleotides read TGTGCCAGCGGACTACAGGGCCGTAATCAGCCCCAGCATTTT. Encoded protein: CASGLQGRNQPQHF.

V gene TRBV7-2 combines with J gene TRBJ2-3; 7 nucleotides match TRBD2. This CDR3 region has 16 residues. The junction had 8 bases not matched to a gene; V was cut back by 1 base and J by 4 bases. CDR1 and CDR2 (germline): SGHTA, FQGNSA. CDR3 bases: TGTGCCAGCAGCTTAGGAATGTCGGGAGGACCAGATACGCAGTATTTT. Protein sequence: CASSLGMSGGPDTQYF.

In its sample, this clonotype was seen a few times. The chain joins TRBV4-1 to TRBJ1-2; perhaps TRBD1 as D (5 bases). The germline V gene encodes CDR1 MGHRA and CDR2 YSYEKL. CDR3 length equals 16 residues. Trimming removed 0 bases at V and 7 bases at J, with 18 bases between. CDR3 residues: CASSQDSLVGRGGYTF. The CDR3 region has the DNA TGCGCCAGCAGCCAAGATAGTCTGGTGGGGCGAGGTGGCTACACCTTC.

The CDR3 region has the DNA TGTGCCAGCAGCTTAGACAGGATTGAGACCCAGTACTTC. Its protein is CASSLDRIETQYF. The V gene is TRBV7-2, the J gene TRBJ2-5; D is perhaps TRBD1 (5 bases). CDR3 length equals 13 residues. CDR1 is SGHTA and CDR2 is FQGNSA in the germline V gene. V dropped 1 base and J dropped 5 bases, with 8 bases sitting between them.

This chain links TRBV6-1 with TRBJ2-3; the D call may be TRBD1 or TRBD2 (6 bases each). Germline values: CDR1 MNHNS, CDR2 SASEGT. This CDR3 has 15 amino acids. Deletions cut 7 bases from V and 1 base from J, with 15 bases between. CDR3 sequence: CASTPSGARTDTQYF. The CDR3 region has the DNA TGTGCCAGCACCCCCTCGGGGGCACGCACAGATACGCAGTATTTT.

At least ten counts were recorded for this clonotype. The rearrangement links TRBV12-3 or TRBV12-4 to TRBJ1-2; maybe TRBD1 (6 bases). Trimming pared 6 bases from V and 7 bases from J, leaving 15 bases between. This CDR3 spans 13 amino acids. CDR3 DNA sequence: TGTGCCAGCAGACCTCGGACAGTGGGTGGCTACACCTTC. Residues: CASRPRTVGGYTF.

The V call is TRBV29-1, the J call TRBJ2-7; the match to TRBD1 covers 7 bases. The CDR3 has 12 residues. Looked up from germline, CDR1 is SQVTM and CDR2 is ANQGSEA. V shed 7 bases, J shed 3 bases, and the junction held 6 bases outside the gene matches. The CDR3 reads CSARTGDYEQYF. CDR3 nucleotide sequence: TGCAGCGCTAGGACAGGCGACTACGAGCAGTACTTC.

This sequence joins TRBV6-5 and TRBJ1-2; D is uncertain. Germline V CDR1 and CDR2: MNHEY, SVGAGI. The V and J ends lost 0 bases and 2 bases respectively, with 7 bases between them. The CDR3 has 14 residues. CDR3 protein: CASSYSRVNYGYTF. CDR3 in DNA: TGTGCCAGCAGTTACTCCCGGGTCAACTATGGCTACACCTTC.

This clonotype was seen at least ten times. J is TRBJ1-6 and V is TRBV7-3; D unresolved. The CDR3 contains 16 residues. The V end lost 0 bases, the J end lost 4 bases, and 10 bases lay between the germline ends. Germline CDR1 is SGHTA and CDR2 is FQGTGA. The CDR3 protein is CASSLTPVGYNSPLHF. The DNA of the CDR3 is TGTGCCAGCAGCTTAACCCCCGTTGGGTATAATTCACCCCTCCACTTT.

This clonotype was counted a few times. The chain recombines TRBV10-3 with TRBJ2-3, with D uncertain. V lost 0 bases and J 1 base, leaving 11 bases between the germline ends. CDR3 length: 16 residues. Germline CDR1 ENHRY, CDR2 SYGVKD. The CDR3 nucleotides are TGTGCCATCAGTGAGTCCCTGTCAAGTGGCACAGATACGCAGTATTTT. Its protein is CAISESLSSGTDTQYF.

This clonotype was found a few times. This rearrangement joins TRBV2 to TRBJ1-5; D is undetermined. Germline values: CDR1 SNHLY, CDR2 FYNNEI. Deletions cut 10 bases from V and 7 bases from J, with 14 bases between. There are 12 residues in the CDR3. The CDR3 DNA reads as TGTGCCAAGCCCCCGGCAAAACAGCCCCAGCATTTT. It is translated as CAKPPAKQPQHF.

This clonotype was seen a few times. The chain combines TRBV27 with TRBJ2-7; the match to TRBD1 covers 8 bases. There are 14 residues in the CDR3. Germline V gene sequence: CDR1 MNHEY, CDR2 SMNVEV (reference sequence). The trim removed 4 bases at V and 5 bases at J, leaving 7 bases unmatched. The CDR3 DNA reads TGTGCCAGCAGTTCGACAGGGGTGGGGGACGAGCAGTACTTC. It yields the protein CASSSTGVGDEQYF.

This chain joins TRBV5-8 and TRBJ2-3, with D unresolved. CDR3 length: 14 residues. V dropped 4 bases and J dropped 7 bases, with 16 bases sitting between them. Looked up from germline, CDR1 is SGHTS and CDR2 is YDEGEE. CDR3: CASSAPVWPHTQYF. CDR3 sequence (DNA): TGTGCCAGCAGCGCCCCCGTCTGGCCCCATACGCAGTATTTT.

This chain joins TRBV7-2 and TRBJ2-4, with D unclear. In germline, CDR1 is SGHTA, CDR2 FQGNSA. The CDR3 runs 15 residues. V was trimmed by 0 bases and J by 4 bases, leaving 10 bases between them. As DNA, the CDR3 is TGTGCCAGCAGCTTAGCGGTGATGGGGAAAAACATTCAGTACTTC. Translated, it gives CASSLAVMGKNIQYF.

J is TRBJ2-1 and V is TRBV11-2; 8 positions agree with TRBD1. Germline CDR1 reads SGHAT; CDR2 reads FQNNGV. The V gene end was trimmed by 4 bases and the J gene end by 3 bases; junction bases not matched to a gene: 11. The CDR3 spans 17 residues. The CDR3 loop reads CASSSTGTGARYNEQFF. DNA of the CDR3: TGTGCCAGCAGCTCAACCGGGACAGGTGCCCGCTACAATGAGCAGTTCTTC.